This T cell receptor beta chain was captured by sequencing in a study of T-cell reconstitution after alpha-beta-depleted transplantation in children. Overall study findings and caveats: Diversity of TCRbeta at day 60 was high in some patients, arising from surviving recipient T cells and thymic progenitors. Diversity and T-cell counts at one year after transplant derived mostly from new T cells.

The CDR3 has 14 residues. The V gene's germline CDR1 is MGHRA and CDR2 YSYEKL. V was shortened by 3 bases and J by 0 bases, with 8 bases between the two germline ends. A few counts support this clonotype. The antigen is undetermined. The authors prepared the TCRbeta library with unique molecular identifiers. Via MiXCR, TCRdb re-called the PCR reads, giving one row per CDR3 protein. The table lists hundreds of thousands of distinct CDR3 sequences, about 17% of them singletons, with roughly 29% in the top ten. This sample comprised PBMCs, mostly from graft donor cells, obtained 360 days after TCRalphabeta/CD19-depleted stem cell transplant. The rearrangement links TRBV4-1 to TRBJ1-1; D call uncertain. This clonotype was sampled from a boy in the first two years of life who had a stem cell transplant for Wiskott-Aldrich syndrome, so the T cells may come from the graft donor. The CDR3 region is CASSHIGVNTEAFF. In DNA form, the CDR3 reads TGCGCCAGCAGCCATATTGGGGTGAACACTGAAGCTTTCTTT.